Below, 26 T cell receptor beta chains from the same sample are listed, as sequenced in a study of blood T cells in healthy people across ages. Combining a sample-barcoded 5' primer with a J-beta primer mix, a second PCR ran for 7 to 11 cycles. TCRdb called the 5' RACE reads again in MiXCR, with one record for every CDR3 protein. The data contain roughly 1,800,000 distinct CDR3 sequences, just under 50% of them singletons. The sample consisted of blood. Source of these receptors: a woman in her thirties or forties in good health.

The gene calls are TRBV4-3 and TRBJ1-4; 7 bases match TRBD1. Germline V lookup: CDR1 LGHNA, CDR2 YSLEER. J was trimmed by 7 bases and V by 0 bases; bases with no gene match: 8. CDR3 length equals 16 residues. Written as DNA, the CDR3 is TGCGCCAGCAGCCAAGATCCTACAGGGGCGGGTGAAAAACTGTTTTTT. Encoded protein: CASSQDPTGAGEKLFF.

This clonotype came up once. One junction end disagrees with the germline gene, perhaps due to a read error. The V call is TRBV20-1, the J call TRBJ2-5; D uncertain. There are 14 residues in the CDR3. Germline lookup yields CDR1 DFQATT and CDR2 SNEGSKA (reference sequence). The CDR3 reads CSAGEVLGQETQYF. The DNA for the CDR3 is TGCAGTGCTGGAGAAGTCCTAGGCCAAGAGACCCAGTACTTC.

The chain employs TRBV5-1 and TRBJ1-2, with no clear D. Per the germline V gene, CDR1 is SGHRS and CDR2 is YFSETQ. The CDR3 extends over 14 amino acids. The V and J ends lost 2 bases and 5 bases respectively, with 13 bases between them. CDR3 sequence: CASSFTSAVYGYTF. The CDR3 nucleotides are TGCGCCAGCAGCTTCACTTCCGCCGTATATGGCTACACCTTC.

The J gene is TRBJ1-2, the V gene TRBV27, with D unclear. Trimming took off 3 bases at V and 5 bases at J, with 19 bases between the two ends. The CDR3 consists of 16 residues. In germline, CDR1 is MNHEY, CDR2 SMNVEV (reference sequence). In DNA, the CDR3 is TGTGCCAGCAGTTTTCACCGGGTCATATCCCCGTATGGCTACACCTTC. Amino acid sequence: CASSFHRVISPYGYTF.

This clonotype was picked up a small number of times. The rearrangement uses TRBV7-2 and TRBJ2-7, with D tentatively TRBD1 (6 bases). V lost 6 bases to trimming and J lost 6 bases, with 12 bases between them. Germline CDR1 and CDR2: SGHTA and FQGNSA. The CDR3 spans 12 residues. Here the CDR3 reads CASSNRAGEQYF. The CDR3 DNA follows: TGTGCCAGCAGTAACAGGGCAGGCGAGCAGTACTTC.

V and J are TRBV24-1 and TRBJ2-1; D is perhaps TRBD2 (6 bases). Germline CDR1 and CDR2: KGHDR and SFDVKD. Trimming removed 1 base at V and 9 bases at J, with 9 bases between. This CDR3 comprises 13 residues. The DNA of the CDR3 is TGTGCCACCAGTGATTTTGGGGGGAGTGAGCAGTTCTTC. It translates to CATSDFGGSEQFF.

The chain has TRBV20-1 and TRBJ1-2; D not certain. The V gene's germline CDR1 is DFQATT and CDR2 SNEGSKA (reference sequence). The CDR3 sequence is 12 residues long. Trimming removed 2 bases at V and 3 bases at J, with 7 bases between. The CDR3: CSARLVYYGYTF. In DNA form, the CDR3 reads TGCAGTGCTAGACTGGTTTACTATGGCTACACCTTC.

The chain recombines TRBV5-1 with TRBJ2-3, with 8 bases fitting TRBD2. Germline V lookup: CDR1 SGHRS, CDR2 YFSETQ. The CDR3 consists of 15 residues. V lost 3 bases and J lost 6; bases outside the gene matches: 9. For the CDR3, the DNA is TGCGCCAGCAGCTCGGGGGGACTAGTCGCCGATACGCAGTATTTT. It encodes CASSSGGLVADTQYF.

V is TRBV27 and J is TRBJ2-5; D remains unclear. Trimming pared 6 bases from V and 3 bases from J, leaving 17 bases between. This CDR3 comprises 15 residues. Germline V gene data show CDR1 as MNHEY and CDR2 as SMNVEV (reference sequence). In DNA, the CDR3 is TGTGCCAGCAGCCGCTTGGGGTTCGCCAAAGAGACCCAGTACTTC. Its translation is CASSRLGFAKETQYF.

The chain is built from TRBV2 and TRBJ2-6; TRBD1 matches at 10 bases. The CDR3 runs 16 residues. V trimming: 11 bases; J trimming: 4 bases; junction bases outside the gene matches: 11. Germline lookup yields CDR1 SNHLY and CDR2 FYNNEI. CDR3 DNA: TGTGCCGGAACCGGGACAGGGGTTCCCGGGGCCAACGTCCTGACTTTC. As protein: CAGTGTGVPGANVLTF.

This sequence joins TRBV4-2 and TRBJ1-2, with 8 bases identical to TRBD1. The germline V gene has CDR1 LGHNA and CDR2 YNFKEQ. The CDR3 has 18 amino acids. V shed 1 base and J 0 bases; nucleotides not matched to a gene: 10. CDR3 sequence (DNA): TGTGCCAGCAGCCAAGTGGCGGCAGGGGGCTTTTCTAACTATGGCTACACCTTC. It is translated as CASSQVAAGGFSNYGYTF.

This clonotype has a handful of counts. This CDR3 reads CASSFGTADAYEQYF. The CDR3 DNA sequence: TGCGCCAGCAGCTTCGGAACAGCGGACGCCTACGAGCAGTACTTC. This chain links TRBV5-1 with TRBJ2-7, with D possibly being TRBD2 (5 bases). This CDR3 is built from 15 residues. The germline gives CDR1 SGHRS, CDR2 YFSETQ. Trimming removed 2 bases at V and 2 bases at J, with 14 bases between.

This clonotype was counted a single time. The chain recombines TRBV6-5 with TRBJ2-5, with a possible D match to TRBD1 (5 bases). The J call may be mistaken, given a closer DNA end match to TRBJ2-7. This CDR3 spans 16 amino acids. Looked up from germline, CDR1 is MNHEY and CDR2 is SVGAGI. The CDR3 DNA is TGTGCCAGCAGTATAACCTTTGAAGGACATAACTACGAGCAGTACTTC. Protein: CASSITFEGHNYEQYF.

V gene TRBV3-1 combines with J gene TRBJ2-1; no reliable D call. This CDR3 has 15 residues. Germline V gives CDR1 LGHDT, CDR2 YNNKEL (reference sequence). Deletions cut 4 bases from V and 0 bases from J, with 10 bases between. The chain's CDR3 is CASSRHQSSYNEQFF. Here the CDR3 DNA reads TGTGCCAGCAGCCGACACCAGAGCTCCTACAATGAGCAGTTCTTC.

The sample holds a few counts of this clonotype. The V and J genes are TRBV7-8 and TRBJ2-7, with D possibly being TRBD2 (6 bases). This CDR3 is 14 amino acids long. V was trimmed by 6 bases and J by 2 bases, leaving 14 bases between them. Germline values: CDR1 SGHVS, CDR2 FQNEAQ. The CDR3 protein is CASSLVRGTYEQYF. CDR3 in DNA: TGTGCCAGCAGTCTCGTCCGCGGGACCTACGAGCAGTACTTC.

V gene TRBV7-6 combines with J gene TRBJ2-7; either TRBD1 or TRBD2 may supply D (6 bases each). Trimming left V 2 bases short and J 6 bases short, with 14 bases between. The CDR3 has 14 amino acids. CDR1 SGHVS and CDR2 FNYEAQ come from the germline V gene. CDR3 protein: CASSLRVGGGEQYF. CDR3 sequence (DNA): TGTGCCAGCAGCTTAAGAGTGGGGGGCGGCGAGCAGTACTTC.

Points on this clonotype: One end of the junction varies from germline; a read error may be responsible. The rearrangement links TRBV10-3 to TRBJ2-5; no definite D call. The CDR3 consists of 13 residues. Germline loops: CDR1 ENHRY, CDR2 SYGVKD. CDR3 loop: CVISGSEGETQYF. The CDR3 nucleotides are TGTGTCATCAGTGGGTCGGAAGGGGAGACCCAGTACTTC.

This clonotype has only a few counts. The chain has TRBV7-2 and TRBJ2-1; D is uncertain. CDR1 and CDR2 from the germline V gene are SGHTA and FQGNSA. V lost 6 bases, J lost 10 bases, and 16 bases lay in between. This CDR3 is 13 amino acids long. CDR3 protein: CASRVNLGGEQFF. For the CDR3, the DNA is TGTGCCAGCAGGGTTAACCTAGGTGGGGAGCAGTTCTTC.

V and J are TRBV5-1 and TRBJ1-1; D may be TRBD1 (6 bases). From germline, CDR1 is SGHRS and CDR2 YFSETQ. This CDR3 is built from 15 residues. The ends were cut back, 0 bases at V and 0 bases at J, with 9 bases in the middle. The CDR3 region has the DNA TGCGCCAGCAGCTTGGGACAGGTAATGAACACTGAAGCTTTCTTT. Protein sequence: CASSLGQVMNTEAFF.

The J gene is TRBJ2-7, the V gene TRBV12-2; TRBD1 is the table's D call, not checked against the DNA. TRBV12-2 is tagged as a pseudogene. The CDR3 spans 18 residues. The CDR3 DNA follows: TGTGCAAGTCGCTTAGTAAAACAGGGCCGGAAAGGATCCTACGAGCGGTACTTC. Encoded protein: CASRLVKQGRKGSYERYF.

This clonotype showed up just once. The CDR3 DNA follows: TGTGCCAGCAATATGGACAGGGTCCACGGGCAGTACTTC. Amino acids: CASNMDRVHGQYF. The chain is built from TRBV28 and TRBJ2-5, with 8 nucleotides matching TRBD1. V lost 7 bases, J lost 11 bases, and 12 bases stayed unmatched. This CDR3 region has 13 residues. CDR1 is MDHEN and CDR2 is SYDVKM in the germline V gene.

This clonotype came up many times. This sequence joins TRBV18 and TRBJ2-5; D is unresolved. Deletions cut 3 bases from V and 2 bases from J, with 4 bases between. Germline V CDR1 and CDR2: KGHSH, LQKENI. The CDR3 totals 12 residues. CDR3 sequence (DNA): TGTGCCAGCTCACCGGGACAAGAGACCCAGTACTTC. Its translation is CASSPGQETQYF.

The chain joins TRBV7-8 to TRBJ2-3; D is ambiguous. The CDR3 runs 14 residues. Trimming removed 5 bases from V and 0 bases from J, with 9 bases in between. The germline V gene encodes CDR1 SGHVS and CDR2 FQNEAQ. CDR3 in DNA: TGTGCCAGCAGCCCCTTGGCGAGCACAGATACGCAGTATTTT. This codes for CASSPLASTDTQYF.

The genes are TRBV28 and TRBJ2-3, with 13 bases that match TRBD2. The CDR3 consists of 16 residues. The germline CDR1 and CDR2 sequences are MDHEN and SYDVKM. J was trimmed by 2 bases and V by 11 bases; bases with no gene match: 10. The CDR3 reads CAGSTSGGANTDTQYF. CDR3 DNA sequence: TGTGCCGGATCAACTAGCGGGGGGGCTAACACAGATACGCAGTATTTT.

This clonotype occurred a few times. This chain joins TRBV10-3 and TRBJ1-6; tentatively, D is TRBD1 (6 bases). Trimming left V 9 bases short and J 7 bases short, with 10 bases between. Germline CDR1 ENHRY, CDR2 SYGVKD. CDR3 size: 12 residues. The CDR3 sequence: CAIQGPNSPLHF. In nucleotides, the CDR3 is TGTGCCATACAGGGACCGAATTCACCCCTCCACTTT.

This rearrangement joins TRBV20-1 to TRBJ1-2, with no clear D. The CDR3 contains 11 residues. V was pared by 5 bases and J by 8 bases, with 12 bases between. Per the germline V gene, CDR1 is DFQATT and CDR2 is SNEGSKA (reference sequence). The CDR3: CSARTYKGYTF. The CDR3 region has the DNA TGCAGTGCTCGCACTTATAAAGGCTACACCTTC.